This TCR beta chain is from a study of vaccination effects on CD4 cells after COVID-19. At the level of the study: Antigen-specific CD4+ T cells were expanded with viral peptide pools in the ViraFEST assay before sequencing.

Sequencing was performed with immunoSEQ multiplex PCR; in TCRdb, only in-frame clones are kept and a portion is missing. The table has under 40,000 clones, 68% seen once; the top ten hold 4.2%. About this clone itself: Its antigen is not known.

It was after around 10 days of culture that CD4+ T cells were isolated. Prior SARS-CoV-2 infection was absent in the vaccine recipients, as shown by negative nucleocapsid antibodies. Looked up from germline, CDR1 is SNHLY and CDR2 is FYNNEI. The CDR3 consists of 14 residues. V lost 10 bases and J lost 4, with 20 bases in between. The V and J genes are TRBV2 and TRBJ2-7; tentative D call: TRBD1 (6 bases). This receptor was identified in a human donor who received a COVID-19 vaccine. This sample comprised CD4+ T cells from PBMCs cultured without peptide, obtained before COVID-19 vaccination. CDR3 protein: CATSKPDRRYEQYF. CDR3 nucleotide sequence: TGTGCCACCTCGAAGCCCGACAGGAGGTACGAGCAGTACTTC.